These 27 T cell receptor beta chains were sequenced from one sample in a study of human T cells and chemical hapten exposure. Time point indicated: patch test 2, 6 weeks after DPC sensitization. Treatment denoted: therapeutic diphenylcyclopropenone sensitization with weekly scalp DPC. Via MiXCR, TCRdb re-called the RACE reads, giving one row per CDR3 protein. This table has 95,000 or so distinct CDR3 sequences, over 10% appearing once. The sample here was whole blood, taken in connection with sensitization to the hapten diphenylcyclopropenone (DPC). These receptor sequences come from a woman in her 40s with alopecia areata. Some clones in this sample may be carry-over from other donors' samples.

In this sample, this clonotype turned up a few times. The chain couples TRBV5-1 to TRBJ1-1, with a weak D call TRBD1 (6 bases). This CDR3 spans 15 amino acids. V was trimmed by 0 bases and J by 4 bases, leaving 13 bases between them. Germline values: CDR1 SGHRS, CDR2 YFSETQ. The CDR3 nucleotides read TGCGCCAGCAGCTTGGCCGGCAGGGGAGCCACTGAAGCTTTCTTT. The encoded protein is CASSLAGRGATEAFF. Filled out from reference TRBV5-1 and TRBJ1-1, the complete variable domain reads KAGVTQTPRYLIKTRGQQVTLSCSPISGHRSVSWYQQTPGQGLQFLFEYFSETQRNKGNFPGRFSGRQFSNSRSEMNVSTLELGDSALYLCASSLAGRGATEAFFGQGTRLTVV.

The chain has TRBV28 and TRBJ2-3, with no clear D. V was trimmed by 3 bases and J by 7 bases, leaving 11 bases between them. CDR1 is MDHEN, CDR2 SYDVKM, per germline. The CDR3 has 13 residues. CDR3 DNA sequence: TGTGCCAGCAGTTTCTACCGAACGTATACGCAGTATTTT. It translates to CASSFYRTYTQYF.

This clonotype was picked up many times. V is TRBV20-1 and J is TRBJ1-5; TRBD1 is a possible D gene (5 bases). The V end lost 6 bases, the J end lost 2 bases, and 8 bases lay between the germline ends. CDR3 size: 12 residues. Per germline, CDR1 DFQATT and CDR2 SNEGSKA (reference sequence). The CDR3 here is CSALGGNQPQHF. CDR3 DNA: TGCAGTGCCCTGGGGGGCAATCAGCCCCAGCATTTT.

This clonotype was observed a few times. The CDR3 here is CSVKLRGDQPQHF. CDR3 nucleotides: TGCAGCGTGAAGCTGAGGGGGGATCAGCCCCAGCATTTT. The genes are TRBV29-1 and TRBJ1-5; possibly TRBD1 for D (6 bases). The V end lost 6 bases, the J end lost 5 bases, and 14 bases lay between the germline ends. Germline V lookup: CDR1 SQVTM, CDR2 ANQGSEA. The CDR3 extends over 13 amino acids.

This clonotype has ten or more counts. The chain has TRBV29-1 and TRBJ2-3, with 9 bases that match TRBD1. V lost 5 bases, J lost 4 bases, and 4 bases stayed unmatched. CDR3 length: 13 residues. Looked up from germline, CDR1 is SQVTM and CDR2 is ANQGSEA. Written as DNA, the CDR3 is TGCAGCGTTCGGGACAGGGTTGCAGATACGCAGTATTTT. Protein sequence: CSVRDRVADTQYF.

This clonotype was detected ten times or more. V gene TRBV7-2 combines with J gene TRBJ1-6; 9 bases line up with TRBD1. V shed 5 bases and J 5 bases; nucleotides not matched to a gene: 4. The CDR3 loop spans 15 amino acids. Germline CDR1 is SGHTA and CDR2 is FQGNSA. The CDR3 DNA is TGTGCCAGCAGCCGGGGACAGGGAGATAATTCACCCCTCCACTTT. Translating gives CASSRGQGDNSPLHF. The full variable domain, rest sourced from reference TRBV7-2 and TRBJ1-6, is GAGVSQSPSNKVTEKGKDVELRCDPISGHTALYWYRQSLGQGLEFLIYFQGNSAPDKSGLPSDRFSAERTGGSVSTLTIQRTQQEDSAVYLCASSRGQGDNSPLHFGNGTRLTVT.

The CDR3 coding sequence is TGTGCCACCAGCCTAGCGGGGGCCACAGATACGCAGTATTTT. It specifies CATSLAGATDTQYF. This chain joins TRBV24-1 and TRBJ2-3; 10 nucleotides agree with TRBD2. The CDR3 spans 14 residues. Germline trimming cut 7 bases from V and 2 bases from J; bases unmatched to any gene: 2. The germline V gene encodes CDR1 KGHDR and CDR2 SFDVKD.

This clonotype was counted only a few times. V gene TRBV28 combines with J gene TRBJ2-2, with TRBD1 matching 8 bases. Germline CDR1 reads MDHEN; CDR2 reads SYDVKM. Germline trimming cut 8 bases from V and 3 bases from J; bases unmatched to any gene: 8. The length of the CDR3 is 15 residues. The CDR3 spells CASGSGQGYTGELFF. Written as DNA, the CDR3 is TGTGCCAGCGGCTCCGGACAGGGATACACCGGGGAGCTGTTTTTT.

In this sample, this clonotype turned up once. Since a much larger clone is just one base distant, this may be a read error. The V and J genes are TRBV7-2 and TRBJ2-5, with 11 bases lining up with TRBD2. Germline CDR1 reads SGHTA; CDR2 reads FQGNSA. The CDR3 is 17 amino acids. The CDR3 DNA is TGTGCCAGCAGCTTATCGGTAGCGGGGGGGCTATGGGAGACCGAGTACTTC. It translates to CASSLSVAGGLWETEYF.

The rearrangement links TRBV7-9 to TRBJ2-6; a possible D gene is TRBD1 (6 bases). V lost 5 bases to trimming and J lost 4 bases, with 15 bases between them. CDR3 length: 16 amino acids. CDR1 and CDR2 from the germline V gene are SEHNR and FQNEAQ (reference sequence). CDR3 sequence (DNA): TGTGCCAGCAGCCCAGCCCAGGGGAGAGGGGCCAACGTCCTGACTTTC. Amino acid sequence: CASSPAQGRGANVLTF.

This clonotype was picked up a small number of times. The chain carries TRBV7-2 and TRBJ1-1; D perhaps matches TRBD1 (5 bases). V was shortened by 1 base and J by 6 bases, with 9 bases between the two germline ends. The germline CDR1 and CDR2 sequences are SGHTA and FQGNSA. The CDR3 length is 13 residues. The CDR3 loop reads CASSLVGGAEAFF. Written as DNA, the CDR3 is TGTGCCAGCAGCTTAGTTGGGGGGGCTGAAGCTTTCTTT.

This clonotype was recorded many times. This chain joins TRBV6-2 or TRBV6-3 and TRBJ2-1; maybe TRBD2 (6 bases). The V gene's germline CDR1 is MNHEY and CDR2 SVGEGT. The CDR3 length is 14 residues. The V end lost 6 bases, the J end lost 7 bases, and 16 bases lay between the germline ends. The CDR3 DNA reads TGTGCCAGCAGGCCGACTAGTACGGGAAATGAGCAGTTCTTC. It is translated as CASRPTSTGNEQFF.

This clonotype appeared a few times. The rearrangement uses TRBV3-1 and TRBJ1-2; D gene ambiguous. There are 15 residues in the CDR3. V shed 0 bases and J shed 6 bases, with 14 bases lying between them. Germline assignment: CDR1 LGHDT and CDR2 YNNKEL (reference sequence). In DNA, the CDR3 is TGTGCCAGCAGCCAAGATGTTAGAGGATCGCATGGCTACACCTTC. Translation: CASSQDVRGSHGYTF.

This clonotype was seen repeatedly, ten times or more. CDR3 bases: TGTGCCACCAGTTCGGGCGGGGCAGTAGGCAATGAGCAGTTCTTC. Its translation is CATSSGGAVGNEQFF. V usage is TRBV24-1 and J usage is TRBJ2-1; a weak D match, TRBD2 (6 bases). V lost 6 bases and J lost 6, with 17 bases in between. The V gene's germline CDR1 is KGHDR and CDR2 SFDVKD. The length of the CDR3 is 15 residues.

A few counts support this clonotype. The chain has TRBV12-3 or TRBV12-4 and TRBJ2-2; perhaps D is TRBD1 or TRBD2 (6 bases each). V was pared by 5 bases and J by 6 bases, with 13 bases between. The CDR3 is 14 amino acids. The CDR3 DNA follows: TGTGCCAGCAGTCCCCTGGGGGGCCCCGGGGAGCTGTTTTTT. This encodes CASSPLGGPGELFF.

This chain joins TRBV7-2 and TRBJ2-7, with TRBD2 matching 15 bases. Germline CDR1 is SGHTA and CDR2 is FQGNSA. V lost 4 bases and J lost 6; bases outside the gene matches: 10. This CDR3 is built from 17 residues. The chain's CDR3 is CASSSGLAGGPAGEQYF. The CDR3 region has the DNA TGTGCCAGCAGCTCAGGACTAGCGGGAGGGCCGGCTGGCGAGCAGTACTTC.

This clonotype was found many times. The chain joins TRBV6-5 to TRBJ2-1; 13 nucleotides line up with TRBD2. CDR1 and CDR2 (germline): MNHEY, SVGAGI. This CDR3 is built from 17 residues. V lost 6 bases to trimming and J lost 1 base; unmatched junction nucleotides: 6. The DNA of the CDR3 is TGTGCCAGCAGGTCCGGGACTAGCGGGGCATCCTACAATGAGCAGTTCTTC. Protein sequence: CASRSGTSGASYNEQFF.

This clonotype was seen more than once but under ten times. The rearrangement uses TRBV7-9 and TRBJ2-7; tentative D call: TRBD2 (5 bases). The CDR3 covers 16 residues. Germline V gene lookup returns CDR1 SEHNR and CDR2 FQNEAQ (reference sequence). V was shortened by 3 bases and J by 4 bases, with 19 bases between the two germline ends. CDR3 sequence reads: CASSFPRASGVYEQYF. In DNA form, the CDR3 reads TGTGCCAGCAGCTTTCCGCGGGCATCGGGCGTATACGAGCAGTACTTC.

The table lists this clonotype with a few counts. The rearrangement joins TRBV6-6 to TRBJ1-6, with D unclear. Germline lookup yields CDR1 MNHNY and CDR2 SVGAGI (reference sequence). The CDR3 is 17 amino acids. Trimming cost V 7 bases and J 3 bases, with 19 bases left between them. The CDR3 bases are TGTGCCAGCAACTTTCGCAGAGAAAGCTTCTATAATTCACCCCTCCACTTT. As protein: CASNFRRESFYNSPLHF.

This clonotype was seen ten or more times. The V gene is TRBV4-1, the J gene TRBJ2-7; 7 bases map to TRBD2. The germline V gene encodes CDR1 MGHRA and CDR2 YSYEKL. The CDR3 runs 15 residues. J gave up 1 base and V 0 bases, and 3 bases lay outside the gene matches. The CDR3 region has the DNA TGCGCCAGCAGCCAAGATCTAGCGGATTCCTACGAGCAGTACTTC. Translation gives CASSQDLADSYEQYF.

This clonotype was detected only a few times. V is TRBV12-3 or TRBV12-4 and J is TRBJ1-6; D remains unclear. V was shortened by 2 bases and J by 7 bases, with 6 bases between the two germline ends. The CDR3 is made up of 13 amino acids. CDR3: CASSLIGNSPLHF. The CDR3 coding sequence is TGTGCCAGCAGTTTAATCGGGAATTCACCCCTCCACTTT.

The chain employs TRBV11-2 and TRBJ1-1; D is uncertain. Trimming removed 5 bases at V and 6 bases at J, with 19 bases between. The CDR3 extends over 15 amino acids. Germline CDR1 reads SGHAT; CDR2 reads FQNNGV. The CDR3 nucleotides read TGTGCCAGCAGCGCACTCCCCGGGCCTTGGGCTGAAGCTTTCTTT. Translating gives CASSALPGPWAEAFF.

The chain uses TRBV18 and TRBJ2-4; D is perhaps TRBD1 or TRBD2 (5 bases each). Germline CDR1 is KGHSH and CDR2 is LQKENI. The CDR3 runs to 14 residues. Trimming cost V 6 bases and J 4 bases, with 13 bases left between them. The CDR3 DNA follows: TGTGCCAGCTCGTCGGGACCTGGAAAAAACATTCAGTACTTC. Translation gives CASSSGPGKNIQYF.

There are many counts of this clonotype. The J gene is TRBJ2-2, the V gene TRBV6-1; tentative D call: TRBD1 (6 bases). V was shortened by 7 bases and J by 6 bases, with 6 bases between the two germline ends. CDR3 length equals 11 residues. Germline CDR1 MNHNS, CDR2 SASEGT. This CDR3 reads CASNRAGELFF. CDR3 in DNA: TGTGCCAGCAACAGGGCCGGGGAGCTGTTTTTT.

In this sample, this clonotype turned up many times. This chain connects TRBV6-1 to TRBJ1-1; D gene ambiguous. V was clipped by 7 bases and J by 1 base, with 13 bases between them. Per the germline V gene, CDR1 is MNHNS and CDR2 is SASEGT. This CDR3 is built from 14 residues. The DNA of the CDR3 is TGTGCCAGCACGCGATGGGGAGCGAACACTGAAGCTTTCTTT. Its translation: CASTRWGANTEAFF.

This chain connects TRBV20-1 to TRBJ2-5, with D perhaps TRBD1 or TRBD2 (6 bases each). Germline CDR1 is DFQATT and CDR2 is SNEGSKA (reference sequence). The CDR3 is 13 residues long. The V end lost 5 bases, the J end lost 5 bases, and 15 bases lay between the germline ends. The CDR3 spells CSAVGAGRETQYF. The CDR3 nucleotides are TGCAGTGCTGTGGGGGCGGGGCGGGAGACCCAGTACTTC.

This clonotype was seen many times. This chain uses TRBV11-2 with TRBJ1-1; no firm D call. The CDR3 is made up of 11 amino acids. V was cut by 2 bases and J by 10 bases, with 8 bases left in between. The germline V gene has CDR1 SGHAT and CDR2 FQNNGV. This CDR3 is CASSLQSLAFF. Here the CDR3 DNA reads TGTGCCAGCAGCTTACAATCTTTAGCTTTCTTT. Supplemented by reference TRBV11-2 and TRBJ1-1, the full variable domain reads EAGVAQSPRYKIIEKRQSVAFWCNPISGHATLYWYQQILGQGPKLLIQFQNNGVVDDSQLPKDRFSAERLKGVDSTLKIQPAKLEDSAVYLCASSLQSLAFFGQGTRLTVV.